This T cell receptor beta chain is drawn from a study of glioma-infiltrating T cells after dendritic cell vaccination. Study-wide results and caveats: Only a small number of patients had complete blood and tumor samples.

Specified time point: after dendritic cell vaccination, including at tumor progression/relapse. Trimming took off 8 bases at V and 1 base at J, with 11 bases between the two ends. This CDR3 contains 13 residues. The germline V gene has CDR1 MNHEY and CDR2 SVGAGI. Regarding this clone: Its antigen is not known.

Primers: 60 V beta forward and 13 J beta reverse. This table comes from immunoSEQ multiplex PCR, and its TCRdb copy is limited to in-frame clones, with some not included. The data hold 110,000 or so clones, with around 90% observed a single time. This receptor was taken from a human donor with glioblastoma. The chain has TRBV6-5 and TRBJ1-1, with D unresolved. The sample was blood, taken after dendritic cell vaccination. DNA for the CDR3: TGTGCCAGCTACCGCGAGTGGAACACTGAAGCTTTCTTT. This translates into CASYREWNTEAFF.